These 4 T cell receptor beta chains originate from one sample sequenced in a study of blood T cell repertoires in COVID-19. Using immunoSEQ multiplex PCR, the repertoire was profiled, and TCRdb retains in-frame clones only, with some absent. The sample records about 400,000 clones, about 90% being singletons. The specimen was peripheral blood. These receptors were obtained from a man aged 40-55 years with acute or convalescent COVID-19.

The rearrangement links TRBV7-9 to TRBJ2-5; D unresolved. CDR1 and CDR2 (germline): SEHNR, FQNEAQ (reference sequence). The CDR3 runs to 14 residues. Trimming stripped 2 bases from V and 2 bases from J, with 9 bases between. The CDR3 nucleotides are TGTGCCAGCAGCTTACTACGGTTACAAGAGACCCAGTACTTC. This sequence encodes CASSLLRLQETQYF.

The rearrangement uses TRBV4-3 and TRBJ2-6, with a tentative D call TRBD1 (5 bases). CDR3 length: 17 amino acids. In germline, CDR1 is LGHNA, CDR2 YSLEER. V was cut by 1 base and J by 5 bases, with 15 bases left in between. The CDR3 sequence is CASSQVGGAARANVLTF. For the CDR3, the DNA is TGCGCCAGCAGCCAAGTAGGTGGGGCCGCCAGGGCCAACGTCCTGACTTTC.

This sequence joins TRBV6-5 and TRBJ1-2; D is ambiguous. The germline V gene has CDR1 MNHEY and CDR2 SVGAGI. Trimming took off 5 bases at V and 2 bases at J, with 9 bases between the two ends. CDR3 size: 13 residues. The CDR3 region has the DNA TGTGCCAGCAGTATTACAGACAACTATGGCTACACCTTC. Amino acid sequence: CASSITDNYGYTF.

Only one count was recorded for this clone. The chain has TRBV2 and TRBJ2-1; 11 bases agree with TRBD2. V was pared by 6 bases and J by 7 bases, with 8 bases of the junction left unmatched. The V gene's germline CDR1 is SNHLY and CDR2 FYNNEI. The CDR3 consists of 15 residues. CDR3 residues: CASRELAGALNEQFF. The CDR3 region has the DNA TGTGCCAGCAGGGAACTAGCGGGAGCGCTAAATGAGCAGTTCTTC.